What follows describes a single T cell receptor beta chain. Its matching antigen is unknown. Each donor gave about 9.3 milliliters of peripheral blood. The CDR3 consists of 15 residues. CDR1 is DFQATT, CDR2 SNEGSKA, per germline (reference sequence). The V and J ends lost 2 bases and 4 bases, in that order; junction bases with no gene match: 9. These data are taken from a study of blood T cells in healthy people across ages. Study-wide findings and caveats: Aged donors had fewer naive CD4+ cells and lower diversity than long-lived donors.

A second 7 to 11 cycle PCR used barcoded and J-beta primers. Every sample gave at least 2.5 million paired-end reads containing CDR3. TCRdb redid the calling of the 5' RACE reads with MiXCR, one entry per CDR3 protein. In the table there are approximately 690,000 distinct CDR3 sequences, 58% of which are singletons. The sample was blood. The J gene is TRBJ2-3, the V gene TRBV20-1, with 7 bases fitting TRBD2. This receptor was identified in a man in his 60s in good health. The CDR3: CSARLWTRSADTQYF. Written as DNA, the CDR3 is TGCAGTGCTAGACTTTGGACTAGGAGTGCAGATACGCAGTATTTT.